This TCR beta chain originates from a study of T cell responses to AZD1222 COVID-19 vaccine. The study, taken as a whole, reports: The study identified only a handful of AZD1222 recipients as seropositive at baseline. Repertoires were obtained only post-peak T cell response. The span of vaccine-associated CD4 TCRs extended across spike, with dominance at 160-218 and 743-854.

CDR3 size: 14 residues. Germline V gives CDR1 SGHAT, CDR2 FQNNGV. V gave up 4 bases and J gave up 8 bases, with 17 bases separating them. Using immunoSEQ multiplex PCR, the repertoire was profiled, and TCRdb retains in-frame clones only, with some absent. The data show 60,000 to 75,000 clones, about 83% seen once. In the case of this clone: The antigen is not known.

The sequence came from an adult who received the AZD1222 COVID-19 vaccine. The sequencing here drew on peripheral blood, taken 28 days after the second AZD1222 dose. The genes are TRBV11-2 and TRBJ1-2, with D possibly TRBD1 on 6 matching bases. CDR3 loop: CASSSLGGARGYTF. The CDR3 region has the DNA TGTGCCAGCAGCTCGCTGGGGGGGGCGCGGGGCTACACCTTC.